This T cell receptor beta chain is from a study of shared T cell receptors in the human thymus. CDR3 length equals 22 residues. Germline V gene lookup returns CDR1 MDHEN and CDR2 SYDVKM. V lost 5 bases and J lost 2; bases outside the gene matches: 21. Profiled with immunoSEQ multiplex PCR; TCRdb holds only in-frame clones, not every one. The data contain 700,000 or so clones, approximately 85% of them singletons. This same sample was also taken into another study, of human thymus T cells. That work states: Resections were taken during corrective heart surgery, and the thymus tissue came from these. Repertoires sampled from thymus and blood appeared biased in V and J gene usage. Related research described strongly overlapping thymic repertoires in unrelated people.

The sequenced sample was thymocytes. The chain carries TRBV28 and TRBJ2-6; 10 positions agree with TRBD1. The sequence was obtained from a girl under three years old with a congenital heart defect. The CDR3 here is CASSELSRLRDRGEAGANVLTF. Written as DNA, the CDR3 is TGTGCCAGCAGTGAACTCTCTAGACTCCGGGACAGGGGAGAAGCTGGGGCCAACGTCCTGACTTTC.